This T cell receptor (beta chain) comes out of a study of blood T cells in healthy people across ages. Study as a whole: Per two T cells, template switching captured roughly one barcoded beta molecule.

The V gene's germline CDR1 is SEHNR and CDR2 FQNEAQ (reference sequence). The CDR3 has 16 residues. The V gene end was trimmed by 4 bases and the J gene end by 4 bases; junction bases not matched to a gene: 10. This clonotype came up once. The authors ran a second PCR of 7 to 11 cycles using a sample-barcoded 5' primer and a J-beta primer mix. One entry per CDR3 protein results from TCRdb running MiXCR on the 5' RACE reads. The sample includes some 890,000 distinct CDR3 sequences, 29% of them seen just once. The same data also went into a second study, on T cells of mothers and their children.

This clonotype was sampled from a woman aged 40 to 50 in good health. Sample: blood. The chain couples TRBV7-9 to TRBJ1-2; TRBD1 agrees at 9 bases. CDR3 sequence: CASSSLTGGLRYGYTF. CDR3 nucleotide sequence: TGTGCCAGCAGCTCGTTAACAGGGGGCCTCCGCTATGGCTACACCTTC.